These 6 T cell receptor beta chains share one sample of origin, sequenced in a study of beta chain features in type 1 diabetes. Study-level findings and limits: Shortening of TCRB CDR3s, moderate but significant, appeared in all four CD4+ subsets of Type 1 diabetes patients.

These receptors' targets are unknown. The authors reverse transcribed all of the isolated RNA, so sequencing captured expressed TCRB transcripts. TCRdb's table, derived via immunoSEQ multiplex PCR, lists solely in-frame clones and lacks some. The sample consists of over 650,000 clones, roughly 13% of them appearing once. The sequenced sample consisted of naive CD4+ T cells from blood. Receptor source: a man in his late teens or twenties with type 1 diabetes.

This clone was observed a few times. The rearrangement joins TRBV2 to TRBJ1-3, with D tentatively TRBD1 (5 bases). The CDR3 runs to 15 residues. CDR1 and CDR2 from the germline V gene are SNHLY and FYNNEI. Trimming removed 7 bases at V and 0 bases at J, with 13 bases between. CDR3 loop: CASNEQGFSGNTIYF. CDR3 nucleotide sequence: TGTGCCAGCAACGAGCAGGGCTTCTCTGGAAACACCATATATTTT.

V and J are TRBV15 and TRBJ2-5; D unresolved. Matching the DNA end better, TRBJ2-7 makes the J call doubtful. Germline CDR1 reads LNHNV; CDR2 reads YYDKDF (reference sequence). This CDR3 contains 12 residues. In DNA form, the CDR3 reads TGTGCCACCAGCAGGGACGGCTACGAGCAGTACTTC. Protein product: CATSRDGYEQYF.

This clone was counted a few times. V gene TRBV9 combines with J gene TRBJ2-7; D might be TRBD1 or TRBD2, each matching 5 bases. The V end was cut by 0 bases, the J end by 2 bases, with 12 bases between. This CDR3 is built from 15 residues. Germline V gene sequence: CDR1 SGDLS, CDR2 YYNGEE. In DNA, the CDR3 is TGTGCCAGCAGCGTAGGAGGGACCGCAGCCTACGAGCAGTACTTC. Protein: CASSVGGTAAYEQYF.

V usage is TRBV7-2 and J usage is TRBJ2-4; D may be TRBD1 or TRBD2 (6 bases each). This CDR3 region has 16 residues. The germline V and J ends were trimmed by 2 bases and 1 base, with 12 bases remaining between them. CDR1 SGHTA and CDR2 FQGNSA come from the germline V gene. The DNA of the CDR3 is TGTGCCAGCAGCTTATCGGGGGCCGCGGCCAAAAACATTCAGTACTTC. The encoded protein is CASSLSGAAAKNIQYF.

This chain uses TRBV13 with TRBJ2-2; 12 bases match TRBD2. The CDR3 totals 20 residues. The V segment lost 2 bases and the J segment 1 base; nucleotides outside the gene matches: 11. From germline, CDR1 is PRHDT and CDR2 FYEKMQ (reference sequence). CDR3 in DNA: TGTGCCAGCAGCTTATCATTCGATTGGACTAGCGGGGAGAACACCGGGGAGCTGTTTTTT. Encoded protein: CASSLSFDWTSGENTGELFF.

In its sample, this clone was seen a few times. The chain employs TRBV30 and TRBJ2-5; possible D gene TRBD2, 6 bases. The CDR3 extends over 12 amino acids. V lost 5 bases to trimming and J lost 1 base, with 8 bases between them. Per the germline V gene, CDR1 is GTSNPN and CDR2 is SVGIG (reference sequence). CDR3 protein: CAWGLSQETQYF. For the CDR3, the DNA is TGTGCCTGGGGACTAAGCCAAGAGACCCAGTACTTC.